This TCR beta chain was recovered during a study of blood T cell repertoires in COVID-19. Study as a whole: Donors in the United States, Italy and Spain gave samples during acute or convalescent COVID-19. Sources were T cells, B-cell-depleted T cells, or PBMCs; the material itself was cDNA or gDNA.

Authors' processing steps: Estimated nucleated cell counts came from reference gene primer amplification. Profiled with immunoSEQ multiplex PCR; TCRdb holds only in-frame clones, not every one. That table supplies the V and J calls and clone size; D and trimming were determined from the DNA. Found here are roughly 35,000 clones, 87% of them singletons; the top ten hold 35% to 55%. Looked up from germline, CDR1 is SGDLS and CDR2 is YYNGEE. The V gene end was trimmed by 0 bases and the J gene end by 4 bases; junction bases not matched to a gene: 4. This CDR3 region has 15 residues. This TCR derives from a human donor in a cohort sampled during active COVID-19. The chain employs TRBV9 and TRBJ1-5, with TRBD1 matching 7 bases. Sample: peripheral blood. CDR3 protein: CASSVAATGNQPQHF. As DNA, the CDR3 is TGTGCCAGCAGCGTAGCGGCGACAGGGAATCAGCCCCAGCATTTT.